Given below is one T cell receptor (beta chain) in context. Its antigen remains unknown. This specimen belongs to a study of cytomegalovirus exposure and HLA in healthy donors. Overall study findings and caveats: The study designated about 160 TCR beta chains cytomegalovirus-associated. TCR beta chain V- and J-gene trimming was linked, in a later analysis, to a missense variant in DCLRE1C.

The CDR3 loop spans 14 amino acids. Germline V gives CDR1 SGDLS, CDR2 YYNGEE. V lost 3 bases to trimming and J lost 7 bases; unmatched junction nucleotides: 5. The PCR employed 60 Vbeta primers together with 13 Jbeta primers. Sequencing was performed with immunoSEQ multiplex PCR; in TCRdb, only in-frame clones are kept and a portion is missing. This sample has some 120,000 clones; roughly 86% occur once, and the top ten carry about 1.8%. This clonotype was sampled from a man between 18 and 29 years old in good health and CMV-seronegative. V gene TRBV9 combines with J gene TRBJ2-1, with 9 bases identical to TRBD1. Sequencing used PBMCs. The CDR3 sequence: CASSAGQGLNEQFF. Written as DNA, the CDR3 is TGTGCCAGCAGCGCTGGACAGGGGCTAAATGAGCAGTTCTTC.